The next 15 T cell receptor beta chains were all read from a single sample in a study of cytomegalovirus exposure and HLA in healthy donors. Sequencing was performed with immunoSEQ multiplex PCR; in TCRdb, only in-frame clones are kept and a portion is missing. This repertoire shows roughly 330,000 clones, around 90% found once; its top ten account for roughly 1.1%. The specimen sequenced was PBMCs. These receptor sequences come from a woman in her thirties in good health and CMV-seropositive.

The rearrangement links TRBV30 to TRBJ1-5; D might be TRBD1 (5 bases). Germline V gene lookup returns CDR1 GTSNPN and CDR2 SVGIG (reference sequence). There are 15 residues in the CDR3. V was trimmed by 0 bases and J by 4 bases, leaving 13 bases between them. The CDR3 loop reads CAWSVQAGINQPQHF. CDR3 DNA sequence: TGTGCCTGGAGTGTACAGGCGGGAATAAATCAGCCCCAGCATTTT.

V usage is TRBV11-2 and J usage is TRBJ1-1; D call uncertain. CDR3 length: 14 residues. V gave up 4 bases and J gave up 1 base, with 10 bases separating them. CDR1 is SGHAT and CDR2 is FQNNGV in the germline V gene. The CDR3 region is CASSYWTENTEAFF. As DNA, the CDR3 is TGTGCCAGCAGCTACTGGACGGAGAACACTGAAGCTTTCTTT. The full variable domain, completed using reference TRBV11-2 and TRBJ1-1, is EAGVAQSPRYKIIEKRQSVAFWCNPISGHATLYWYQQILGQGPKLLIQFQNNGVVDDSQLPKDRFSAERLKGVDSTLKIQPAKLEDSAVYLCASSYWTENTEAFFGQGTRLTVV.

This rearrangement joins TRBV11-1 to TRBJ1-1; D not resolved. Trimming pared 3 bases from V and 4 bases from J, leaving 12 bases between. The germline gives CDR1 SGHAT, CDR2 FQDESV (reference sequence). The CDR3 length is 14 residues. CDR3 DNA: TGTGCCAGCAGCTTCCAACGACAAGGCACTGAAGCTTTCTTT. Translation: CASSFQRQGTEAFF. Looking up the rest from reference TRBV11-1 and TRBJ1-1 gives the full variable domain: EAEVAQSPRYKITEKSQAVAFWCDPISGHATLYWYRQILGQGPELLVQFQDESVVDDSQLPKDRFSAERLKGVDSTLKIQPAELGDSAMYLCASSFQRQGTEAFFGQGTRLTVV.

This chain connects TRBV7-2 to TRBJ1-4; possible D gene TRBD1, 6 bases. The CDR3 has 18 residues. Trimming removed 5 bases at V and 3 bases at J, with 22 bases between. Per the germline V gene, CDR1 is SGHTA and CDR2 is FQGNSA. The CDR3 nucleotides read TGTGCCAGCAGCCCCAGGGGTTCAATAAGTGGGGCTAATGAAAAACTGTTTTTT. Protein: CASSPRGSISGANEKLFF.

This rearrangement joins TRBV6-5 to TRBJ2-2; TRBD2 is a possible D gene (6 bases). Germline loops: CDR1 MNHEY, CDR2 SVGAGI. V lost 7 bases and J 3 bases, leaving 15 bases between the germline ends. The CDR3 has 15 residues. CDR3 protein: CASTRTISYTGELFF. The CDR3 coding sequence is TGTGCCAGCACCAGGACTATCTCCTACACCGGGGAGCTGTTTTTT.

With respect to this clone: Relative to the germline gene, one junction end is altered; a read error may explain this. The V and J genes are TRBV29-1 and TRBJ1-2, with no clear D. Germline lookup yields CDR1 SQVTM and CDR2 ANQGSEA. The CDR3 length is 11 residues. The CDR3 nucleotides read TGCAGCGTTCCACAGAACTATGGCCACACCTTC. It codes for CSVPQNYGHTF.

The chain couples TRBV11-3 to TRBJ2-3, with 11 nucleotides matching TRBD2. This CDR3 has 15 amino acids. The V gene's germline CDR1 is SGHNT and CDR2 YENEEA. Trimming at V came to 5 bases and at J to 5 bases, leaving 6 bases not matched to a gene. The CDR3 loop is CASSLTGLAGDTQYF. The CDR3 DNA is TGTGCCAGCAGCCTGACTGGACTAGCGGGAGATACGCAGTATTTT.

The rearrangement uses TRBV25-1 and TRBJ1-6; D is perhaps TRBD1 (5 bases). Germline V lookup: CDR1 MGHDK, CDR2 SYGVNS. V was pared by 2 bases and J by 10 bases, with 9 bases between. The CDR3 extends over 13 amino acids. The CDR3 is CASSEQGASPLHF. As DNA, the CDR3 is TGTGCCAGCAGTGAACAGGGAGCCTCACCCCTCCACTTT.

This rearrangement joins TRBV7-9 to TRBJ1-4; unclear D gene. CDR3 length: 15 residues. Trimming removed 5 bases at V and 8 bases at J, with 18 bases between. CDR1 and CDR2 from the germline V gene are SEHNR and FQNEAQ (reference sequence). The CDR3 spells CASSQVKGVDEKLFF. The CDR3 bases are TGTGCCAGCAGCCAAGTGAAAGGAGTCGACGAAAAACTGTTTTTT.

V and J are TRBV5-1 and TRBJ2-6; 7 bases agree with TRBD1. With 6 bases clipped from V and 2 bases from J, the junction kept 11 bases outside the gene matches. Germline CDR1 reads SGHRS; CDR2 reads YFSETQ. The CDR3 is 17 amino acids. CDR3 protein: CASKRDSTSTGANVLTF. The CDR3 DNA reads as TGCGCCAGCAAGAGGGACAGTACCTCGACTGGGGCCAACGTCCTGACTTTC.

This chain joins TRBV6-6 and TRBJ2-7; TRBD1 aligns across 9 bases. Germline lookup yields CDR1 MNHNY and CDR2 SVGAGI (reference sequence). The CDR3 sequence is 15 residues long. With V trimmed by 5 bases and J by 2 bases, 7 bases remained unmatched. The CDR3 sequence: CASSPDRGGAYEQYF. The CDR3 nucleotides are TGTGCCAGCAGTCCTGACAGGGGGGGGGCCTACGAGCAGTACTTC.

This sequence joins TRBV5-4 and TRBJ1-2; D perhaps matches TRBD1 (5 bases). The germline V and J ends were trimmed by 2 bases and 7 bases, with 18 bases remaining between them. The germline CDR1 and CDR2 sequences are SGHNT and YYREEE (reference sequence). This CDR3 has 15 amino acids. CDR3 region: CASSFGPGGGIGYTF. As DNA, the CDR3 is TGTGCCAGCAGCTTCGGTCCGGGGGGTGGGATTGGCTACACCTTC.

The rearrangement links TRBV4-1 to TRBJ2-3; TRBD1 is a possible D gene (5 bases). Trimming pared 3 bases from V and 4 bases from J, leaving 17 bases between. Germline V gene data show CDR1 as MGHRA and CDR2 as YSYEKL. This CDR3 has 16 amino acids. CDR3 in amino acids: CASSQQGPQGPDTQYF. The DNA for the CDR3 is TGCGCCAGCAGCCAGCAGGGTCCGCAGGGCCCAGATACGCAGTATTTT.

This sequence joins TRBV28 and TRBJ2-2, with 8 bases lining up with TRBD1. This CDR3 spans 14 amino acids. Per the germline V gene, CDR1 is MDHEN and CDR2 is SYDVKM. J gave up 5 bases and V 5 bases, and 4 bases lay outside the gene matches. CDR3 region: CASSVQGGTGELFF. DNA for the CDR3: TGTGCCAGCAGTGTACAGGGGGGAACCGGGGAGCTGTTTTTT. Full variable domain (rest looked up from reference TRBV28 and TRBJ2-2): DVKVTQSSRYLVKRTGEKVFLECVQDMDHENMFWYRQDPGLGLRLIYFSYDVKMKEKGDIPEGYSVSREKKERFSLILESASTNQTSMYLCASSVQGGTGELFFGEGSRLTVL.

The chain employs TRBV9 and TRBJ2-5, with D perhaps given as TRBD1 or TRBD2 (7 bases each). With 0 bases removed from V and 5 bases from J, the gap between germline ends came to 17 bases. CDR1 SGDLS and CDR2 YYNGEE come from the germline V gene. The CDR3 runs 16 residues. CDR3 protein: CASSVDLGRGLETQYF. The CDR3 nucleotides are TGTGCCAGCAGCGTAGATTTAGGGAGGGGGCTGGAGACCCAGTACTTC. Variable domain in full (rest from reference TRBV9 and TRBJ2-5): DSGVTQTPKHLITATGQRVTLRCSPRSGDLSVYWYQQSLDQGLQFLIQYYNGEERAKGNILERFSAQQFPDLHSELNLSSLELGDSALYFCASSVDLGRGLETQYFGPGTRLLVL.